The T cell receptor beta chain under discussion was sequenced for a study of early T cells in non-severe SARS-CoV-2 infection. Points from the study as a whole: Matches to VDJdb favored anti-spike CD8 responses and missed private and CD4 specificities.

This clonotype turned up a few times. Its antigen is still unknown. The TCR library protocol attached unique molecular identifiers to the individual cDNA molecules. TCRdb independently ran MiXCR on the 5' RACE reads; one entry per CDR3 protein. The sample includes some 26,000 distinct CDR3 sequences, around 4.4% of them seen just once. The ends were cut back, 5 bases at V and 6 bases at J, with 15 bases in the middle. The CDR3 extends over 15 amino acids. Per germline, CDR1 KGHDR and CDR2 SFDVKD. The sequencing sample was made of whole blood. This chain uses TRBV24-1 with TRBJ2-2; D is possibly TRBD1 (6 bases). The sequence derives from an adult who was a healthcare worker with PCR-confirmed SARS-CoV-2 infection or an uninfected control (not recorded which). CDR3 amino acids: CATSARTAHSGELFF. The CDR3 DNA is TGTGCCACCAGTGCGAGGACAGCCCATTCCGGGGAGCTGTTTTTT.